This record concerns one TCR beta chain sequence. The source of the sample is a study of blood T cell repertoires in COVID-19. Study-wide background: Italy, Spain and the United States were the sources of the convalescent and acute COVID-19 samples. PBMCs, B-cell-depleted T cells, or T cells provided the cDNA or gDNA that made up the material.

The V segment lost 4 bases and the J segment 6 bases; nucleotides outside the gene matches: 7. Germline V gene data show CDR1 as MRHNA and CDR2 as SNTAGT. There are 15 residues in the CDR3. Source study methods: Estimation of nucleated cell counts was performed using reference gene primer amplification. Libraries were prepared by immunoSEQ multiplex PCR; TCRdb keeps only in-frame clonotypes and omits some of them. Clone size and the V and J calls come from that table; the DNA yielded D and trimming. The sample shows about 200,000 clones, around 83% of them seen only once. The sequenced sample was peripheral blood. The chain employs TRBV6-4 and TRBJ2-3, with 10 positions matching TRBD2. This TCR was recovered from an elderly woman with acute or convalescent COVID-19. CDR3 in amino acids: CASSGRAGGGDTQYF. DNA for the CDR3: TGTGCCAGCAGTGGAAGAGCGGGAGGGGGTGATACGCAGTATTTT.